This T cell receptor beta chain was captured by sequencing in a study of long-term antiretroviral therapy in people with HIV. An immunoSEQ assay, version v3.0, was performed at survey level. The assay was immunoSEQ multiplex PCR, and TCRdb's table has in-frame clones only and misses some. Of tens of thousands of clones in the sample, 94% were seen once. The CDR3 loop spans 15 amino acids. Germline V lookup: CDR1 LNHDA, CDR2 SQIVND (reference sequence). The ends were cut back, 6 bases at V and 0 bases at J, with 9 bases in the middle. The V call is TRBV19, the J call TRBJ1-6; D is unresolved. The sample in question was unsorted PBMCs, obtained 9.2 years after starting antiretroviral therapy. The clonotype originates from a man in his thirties or forties with HIV. The DNA for the CDR3 is TGTGCCAGTAGGCAGGTTGCCTCCTATAATTCACCCCTCCACTTT. This codes for CASRQVASYNSPLHF.